The text below deals with one T cell receptor (beta chain). Per the original methods: Reference gene primer amplification in the assay estimated nucleated cell counts. Clones were sequenced by immunoSEQ multiplex PCR, and TCRdb holds only the in-frame ones, with some missing. The V and J calls and clone size come from that table; D and trimming were worked out from the DNA. The table records about 68,000 clones, roughly 85% of them present only once. CDR1 and CDR2 from the germline V gene are SGHTS and YDEGEE. V trimming: 2 bases; J trimming: 2 bases; junction bases outside the gene matches: 5. The CDR3 runs 15 residues. This record belongs to a study of blood T cell repertoires in COVID-19. As for the study in general: The United States, Italy and Spain supplied acute and convalescent COVID-19 samples. From T cells, B-cell-depleted T cells, or PBMCs came the material, which was cDNA or gDNA.

The receptor was derived from a man aged 45 to 65 with acute or convalescent COVID-19. Sequenced material: peripheral blood. The chain links TRBV5-8 to TRBJ2-7; 9 nucleotides match TRBD1. The CDR3 loop reads CASSFGQGWTYEQYF. DNA for the CDR3: TGTGCCAGCAGCTTCGGACAGGGGTGGACCTACGAGCAGTACTTC.